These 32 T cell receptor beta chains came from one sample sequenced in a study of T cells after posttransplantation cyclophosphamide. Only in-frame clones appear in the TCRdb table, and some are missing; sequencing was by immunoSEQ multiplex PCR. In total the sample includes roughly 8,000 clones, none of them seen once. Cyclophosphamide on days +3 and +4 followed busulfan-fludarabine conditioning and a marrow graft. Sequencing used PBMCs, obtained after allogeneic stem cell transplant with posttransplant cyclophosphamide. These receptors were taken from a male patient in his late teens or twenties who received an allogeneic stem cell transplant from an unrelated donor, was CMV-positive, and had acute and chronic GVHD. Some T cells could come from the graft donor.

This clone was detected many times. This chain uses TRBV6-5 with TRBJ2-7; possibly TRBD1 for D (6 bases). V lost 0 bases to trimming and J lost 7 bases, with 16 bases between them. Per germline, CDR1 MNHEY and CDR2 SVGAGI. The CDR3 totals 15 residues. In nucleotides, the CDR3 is TGTGCCAGCAGTTACTCTGCGTTCTCTCAGGGGGAGCAGTACTTC. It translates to CASSYSAFSQGEQYF.

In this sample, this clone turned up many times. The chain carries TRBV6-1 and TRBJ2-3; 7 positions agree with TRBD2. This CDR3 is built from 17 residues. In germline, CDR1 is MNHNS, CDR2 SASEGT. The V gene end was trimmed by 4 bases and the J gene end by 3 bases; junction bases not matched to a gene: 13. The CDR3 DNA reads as TGTGCCAGCAGTGCCTCCGGCGGGGGATATAGGACAGATACGCAGTATTTT. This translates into CASSASGGGYRTDTQYF.

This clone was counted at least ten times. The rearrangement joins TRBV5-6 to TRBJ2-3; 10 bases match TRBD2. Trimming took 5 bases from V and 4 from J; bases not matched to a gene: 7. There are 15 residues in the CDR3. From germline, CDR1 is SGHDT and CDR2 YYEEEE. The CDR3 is CASSSPGLAPDTQYF. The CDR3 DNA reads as TGTGCCAGCAGTTCTCCGGGACTAGCGCCAGATACGCAGTATTTT.

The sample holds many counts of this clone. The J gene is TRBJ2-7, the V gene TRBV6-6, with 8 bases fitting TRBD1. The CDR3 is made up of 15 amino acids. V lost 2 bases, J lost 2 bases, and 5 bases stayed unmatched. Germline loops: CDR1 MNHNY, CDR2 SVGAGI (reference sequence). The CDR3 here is CASSYGQGGPYEQYF. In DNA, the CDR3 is TGTGCCAGCAGTTACGGACAGGGAGGACCCTACGAGCAGTACTTC.

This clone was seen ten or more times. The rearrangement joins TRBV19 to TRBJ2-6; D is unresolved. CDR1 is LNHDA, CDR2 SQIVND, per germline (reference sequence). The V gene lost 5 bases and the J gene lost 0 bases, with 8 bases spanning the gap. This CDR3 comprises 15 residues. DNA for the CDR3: TGTGCCAGTAGTTCAGCGAGCTCTGGGGCCAACGTCCTGACTTTC. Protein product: CASSSASSGANVLTF.

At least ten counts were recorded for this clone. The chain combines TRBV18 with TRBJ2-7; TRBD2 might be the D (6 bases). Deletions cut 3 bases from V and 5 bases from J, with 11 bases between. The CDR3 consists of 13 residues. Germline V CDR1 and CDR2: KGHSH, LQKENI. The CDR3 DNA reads TGTGCCAGCTCACCGGGACTCGGACACGAGCAGTACTTC. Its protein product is CASSPGLGHEQYF. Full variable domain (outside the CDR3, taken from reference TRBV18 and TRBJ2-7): NAGVMQNPRHLVRRRGQEARLRCSPMKGHSHVYWYRQLPEEGLKFMVYLQKENIIDESGMPKERFSAEFPKEGPSILRIQQVVRGDSAAYFCASSPGLGHEQYFGPGTRLTVT.

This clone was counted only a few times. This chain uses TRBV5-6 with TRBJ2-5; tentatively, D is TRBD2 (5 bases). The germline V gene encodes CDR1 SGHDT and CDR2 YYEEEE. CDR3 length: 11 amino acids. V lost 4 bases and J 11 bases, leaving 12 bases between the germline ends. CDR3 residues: CASSNSWEQYF. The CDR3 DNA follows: TGTGCCAGCAGCAACTCTTGGGAGCAGTACTTC.

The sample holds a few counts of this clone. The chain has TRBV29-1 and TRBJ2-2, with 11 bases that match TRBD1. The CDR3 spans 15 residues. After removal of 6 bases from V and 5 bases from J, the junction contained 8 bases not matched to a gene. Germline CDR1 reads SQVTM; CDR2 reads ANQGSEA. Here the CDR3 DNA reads TGCAGCGTCCCCGGACAGGGGGCTTCGACCGGGGAGCTGTTTTTT. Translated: CSVPGQGASTGELFF.

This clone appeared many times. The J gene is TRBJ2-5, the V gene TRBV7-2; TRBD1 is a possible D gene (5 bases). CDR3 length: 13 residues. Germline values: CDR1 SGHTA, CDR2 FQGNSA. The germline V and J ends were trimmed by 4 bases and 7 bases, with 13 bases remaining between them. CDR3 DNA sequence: TGTGCCAGCAGCTCCCAGGGCTACGGGACCCAGTACTTC. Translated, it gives CASSSQGYGTQYF. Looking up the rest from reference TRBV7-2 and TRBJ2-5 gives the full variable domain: GAGVSQSPSNKVTEKGKDVELRCDPISGHTALYWYRQSLGQGLEFLIYFQGNSAPDKSGLPSDRFSAERTGGSVSTLTIQRTQQEDSAVYLCASSSQGYGTQYFGPGTRLLVL.

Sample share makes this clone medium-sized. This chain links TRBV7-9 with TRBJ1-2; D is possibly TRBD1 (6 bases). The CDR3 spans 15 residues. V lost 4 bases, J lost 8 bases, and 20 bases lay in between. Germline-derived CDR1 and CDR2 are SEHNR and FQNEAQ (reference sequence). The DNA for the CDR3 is TGTGCCAGCAGCTCCACTTTACAGGGCCCCGGGGGCTACACCTTC. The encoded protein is CASSSTLQGPGGYTF.

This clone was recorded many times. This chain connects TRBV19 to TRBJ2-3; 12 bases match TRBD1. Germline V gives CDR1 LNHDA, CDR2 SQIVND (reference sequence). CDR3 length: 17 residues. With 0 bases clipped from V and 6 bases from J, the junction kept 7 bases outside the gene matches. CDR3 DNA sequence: TGTGCCAGTAGTATAGATGTACCGGGACAGGGGGCCGATACGCAGTATTTT. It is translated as CASSIDVPGQGADTQYF. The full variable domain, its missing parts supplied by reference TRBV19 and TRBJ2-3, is DGGITQSPKYLFRKEGQNVTLSCEQNLNHDAMYWYRQDPGQGLRLIYYSQIVNDFQKGDIAEGYSVSREKKESFPLTVTSAQKNPTAFYLCASSIDVPGQGADTQYFGPGTRLTVL.

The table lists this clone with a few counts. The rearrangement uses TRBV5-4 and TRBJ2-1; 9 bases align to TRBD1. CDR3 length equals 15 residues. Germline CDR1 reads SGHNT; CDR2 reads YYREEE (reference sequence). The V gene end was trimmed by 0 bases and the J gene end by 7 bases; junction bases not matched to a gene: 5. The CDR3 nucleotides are TGTGCCAGCAGCTTGGACAGGGGGCGCGAAAATGAGCAGTTCTTC. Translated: CASSLDRGRENEQFF.

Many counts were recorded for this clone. CDR3 sequence: CASSPRGYYGYTF. The CDR3 DNA is TGTGCCAGCTCACCAAGAGGGTACTATGGCTACACCTTC. The genes are TRBV18 and TRBJ1-2; D ambiguous. Germline-derived CDR1 and CDR2 are KGHSH and LQKENI. The germline V and J ends were trimmed by 2 bases and 3 bases, with 7 bases remaining between them. The CDR3 is 13 residues long.

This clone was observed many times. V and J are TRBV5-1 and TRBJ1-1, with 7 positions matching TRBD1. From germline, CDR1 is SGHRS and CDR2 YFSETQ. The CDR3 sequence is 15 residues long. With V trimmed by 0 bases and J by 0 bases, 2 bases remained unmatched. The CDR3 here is CASSLGDSLNTEAFF. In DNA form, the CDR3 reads TGCGCCAGCAGCTTGGGGGACAGCCTGAACACTGAAGCTTTCTTT.

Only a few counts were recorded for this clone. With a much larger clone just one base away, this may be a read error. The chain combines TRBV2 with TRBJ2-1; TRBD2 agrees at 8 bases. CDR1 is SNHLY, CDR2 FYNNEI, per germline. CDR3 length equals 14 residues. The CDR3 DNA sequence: TGTGCCAGTACCTCGGGACTAGTCTACAGTGAGCAGTTCTTC. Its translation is CASTSGLVYSEQFF.

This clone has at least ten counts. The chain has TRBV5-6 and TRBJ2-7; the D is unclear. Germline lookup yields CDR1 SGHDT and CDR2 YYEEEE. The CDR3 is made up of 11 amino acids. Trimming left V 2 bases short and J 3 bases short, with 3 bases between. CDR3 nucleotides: TGTGCCAGCAGCTTCAACTACGAGCAGTACTTC. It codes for CASSFNYEQYF. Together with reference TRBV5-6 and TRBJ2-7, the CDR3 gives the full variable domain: DAGVTQSPTHLIKTRGQQVTLRCSPKSGHDTVSWYQQALGQGPQFIFQYYEEEERQRGNFPDRFSGHQFPNYSSELNVNALLLGDSALYLCASSFNYEQYFGPGTRLTVT.

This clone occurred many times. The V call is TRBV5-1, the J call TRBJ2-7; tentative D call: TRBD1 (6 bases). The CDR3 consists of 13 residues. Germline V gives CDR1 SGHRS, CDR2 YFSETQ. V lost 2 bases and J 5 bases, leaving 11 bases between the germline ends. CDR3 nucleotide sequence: TGCGCCAGCAGCTTCCTGGCAGGGGACGAGCAGTACTTC. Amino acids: CASSFLAGDEQYF.

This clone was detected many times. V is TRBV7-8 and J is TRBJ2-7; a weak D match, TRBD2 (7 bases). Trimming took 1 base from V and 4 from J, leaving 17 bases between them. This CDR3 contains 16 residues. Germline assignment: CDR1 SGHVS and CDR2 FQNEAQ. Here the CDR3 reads CASSLEGGARVYEQYF. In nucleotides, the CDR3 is TGTGCCAGCAGCTTAGAAGGGGGGGCCAGGGTATACGAGCAGTACTTC. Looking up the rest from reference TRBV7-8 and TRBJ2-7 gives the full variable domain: GAGVSQSPRYKVAKRGQDVALRCDPISGHVSLFWYQQALGQGPEFLTYFQNEAQLDKSGLPSDRFFAERPEGSVSTLKIQRTQQEDSAVYLCASSLEGGARVYEQYFGPGTRLTVT.

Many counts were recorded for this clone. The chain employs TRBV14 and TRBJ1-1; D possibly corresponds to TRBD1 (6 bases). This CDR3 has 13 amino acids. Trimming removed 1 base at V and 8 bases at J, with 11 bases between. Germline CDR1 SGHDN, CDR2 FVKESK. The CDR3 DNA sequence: TGTGCCAGCAGCCAAGTTGGCAGGGGAGAAGCTTTCTTT. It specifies CASSQVGRGEAFF.

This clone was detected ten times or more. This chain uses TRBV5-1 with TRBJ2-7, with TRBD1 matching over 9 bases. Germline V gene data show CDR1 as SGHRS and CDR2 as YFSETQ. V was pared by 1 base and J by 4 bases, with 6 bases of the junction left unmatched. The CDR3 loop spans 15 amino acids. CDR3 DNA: TGCGCCAGCAGCTTGATCGGGACAGGGACTTACGAGCAGTACTTC. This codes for CASSLIGTGTYEQYF.

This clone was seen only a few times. The CDR3 coding sequence is TGTGCCAGCGCGAGGGGCGGGGGCACAGATACGCAGTATTTT. It codes for CASARGGGTDTQYF. The V gene is TRBV6-5, the J gene TRBJ2-3; tentatively, D is TRBD2 (6 bases). This CDR3 is 14 amino acids long. Trimming cost V 8 bases and J 1 base, with 13 bases left between them. Germline V CDR1 and CDR2: MNHEY, SVGAGI.

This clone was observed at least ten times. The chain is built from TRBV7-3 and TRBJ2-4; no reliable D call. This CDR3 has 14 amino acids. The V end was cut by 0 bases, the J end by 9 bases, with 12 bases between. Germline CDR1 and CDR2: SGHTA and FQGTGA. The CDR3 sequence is CASSLTGAESIQYF. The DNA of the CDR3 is TGTGCCAGCAGCTTAACGGGTGCGGAGAGCATTCAGTACTTC. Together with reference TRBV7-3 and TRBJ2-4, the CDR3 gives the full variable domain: GAGVSQTPSNKVTEKGKYVELRCDPISGHTALYWYRQSLGQGPEFLIYFQGTGAADDSGLPNDRFFAVRPEGSVSTLKIQRTERGDSAVYLCASSLTGAESIQYFGAGTRLSVL.

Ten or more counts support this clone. The CDR3 sequence: CASSERTSGGANTQYF. CDR3 coding DNA: TGTGCCAGCAGCGAGCGGACTAGCGGGGGGGCGAATACGCAGTATTTT. The V call is TRBV6-4, the J call TRBJ2-3; TRBD2 matches at 15 bases. V shed 6 bases, J shed 7 bases, and the junction held 8 bases outside the gene matches. The CDR3 extends over 16 amino acids. Germline loops: CDR1 MRHNA, CDR2 SNTAGT.

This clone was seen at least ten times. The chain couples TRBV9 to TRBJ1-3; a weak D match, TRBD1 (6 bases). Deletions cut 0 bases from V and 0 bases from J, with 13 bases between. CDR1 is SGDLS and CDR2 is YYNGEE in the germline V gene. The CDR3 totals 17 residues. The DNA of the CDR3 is TGTGCCAGCAGCGTAGTTCCAGGGGAACCCTCTGGAAACACCATATATTTT. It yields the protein CASSVVPGEPSGNTIYF.

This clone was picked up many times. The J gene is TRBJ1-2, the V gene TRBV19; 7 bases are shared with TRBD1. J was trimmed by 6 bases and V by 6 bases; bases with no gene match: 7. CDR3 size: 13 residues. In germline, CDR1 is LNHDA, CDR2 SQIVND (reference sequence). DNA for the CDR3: TGTGCCAGTAGCGGGACAGCGAGAGATGGCTACACCTTC. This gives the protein CASSGTARDGYTF.

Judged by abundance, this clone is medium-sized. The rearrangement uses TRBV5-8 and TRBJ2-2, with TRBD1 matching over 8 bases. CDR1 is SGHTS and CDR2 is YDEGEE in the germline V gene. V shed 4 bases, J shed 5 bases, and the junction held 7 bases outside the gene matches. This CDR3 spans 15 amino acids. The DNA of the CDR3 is TGTGCCAGCAGCCCCGACAGGGGATTTACCGGGGAGCTGTTTTTT. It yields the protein CASSPDRGFTGELFF.

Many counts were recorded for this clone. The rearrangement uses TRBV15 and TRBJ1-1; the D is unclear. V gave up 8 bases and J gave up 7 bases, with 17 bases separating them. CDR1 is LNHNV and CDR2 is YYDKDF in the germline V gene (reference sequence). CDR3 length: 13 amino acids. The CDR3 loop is CATRLVDHNEAFF. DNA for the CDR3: TGTGCCACCCGACTTGTCGACCATAATGAAGCTTTCTTT.

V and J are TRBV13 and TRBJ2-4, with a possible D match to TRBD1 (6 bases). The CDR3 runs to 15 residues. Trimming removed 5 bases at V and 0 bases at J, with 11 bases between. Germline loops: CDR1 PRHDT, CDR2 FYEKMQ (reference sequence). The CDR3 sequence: CASSTQGLAKNIQYF. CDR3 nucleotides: TGTGCCAGCAGCACCCAGGGGCTAGCCAAAAACATTCAGTACTTC.

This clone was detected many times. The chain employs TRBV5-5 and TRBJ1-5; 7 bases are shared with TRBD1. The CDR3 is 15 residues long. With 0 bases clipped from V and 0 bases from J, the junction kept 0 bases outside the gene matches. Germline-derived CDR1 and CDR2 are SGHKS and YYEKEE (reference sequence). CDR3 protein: CASSLGQGSNQPQHF. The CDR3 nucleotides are TGTGCCAGCAGCTTGGGACAGGGTAGCAATCAGCCCCAGCATTTT.

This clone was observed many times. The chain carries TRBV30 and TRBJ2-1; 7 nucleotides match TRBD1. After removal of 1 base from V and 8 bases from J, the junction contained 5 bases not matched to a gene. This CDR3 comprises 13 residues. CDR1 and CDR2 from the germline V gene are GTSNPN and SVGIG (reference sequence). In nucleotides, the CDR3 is TGTGCCTGGAGTGCATACAGGGGCGATGAGCAGTTCTTC. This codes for CAWSAYRGDEQFF. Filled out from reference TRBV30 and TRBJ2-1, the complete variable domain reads SQTIHQWPATLVQPVGSPLSLECTVEGTSNPNLYWYRQAAGRGLQLLFYSVGIGQISSEVPQNLSASRPQDRQFILSSKKLLLSDSGFYLCAWSAYRGDEQFFGPGTRLTVL.

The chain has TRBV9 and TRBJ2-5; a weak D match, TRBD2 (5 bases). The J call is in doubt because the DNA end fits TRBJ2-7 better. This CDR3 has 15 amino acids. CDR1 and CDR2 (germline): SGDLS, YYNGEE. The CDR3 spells CASSVGSGVSYEQYF. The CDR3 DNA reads TGTGCCAGCAGCGTAGGGTCCGGGGTCTCCTACGAGCAGTACTTC.

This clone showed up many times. The CDR3 bases are TGTGCCAGCAGCTTGTATGGAGGGATTAATGAAAAACTGTTTTTT. Protein: CASSLYGGINEKLFF. V usage is TRBV5-4 and J usage is TRBJ1-4; D unclear. The CDR3 runs to 15 residues. Trimming removed 1 base from V and 4 bases from J, with 11 bases in between. CDR1 and CDR2 from the germline V gene are SGHNT and YYREEE (reference sequence).